This TCR beta chain originates from a study of CD8 T cells in ankylosing spondylitis listed by TCRdb under 2017. Background on the whole study: The study profiled T cell receptor beta repertoires in healthy donors and ankylosing spondylitis patients to find disease-linked TCR variants. Samples of peripheral blood were taken, and for ankylosing spondylitis patients, synovial fluid was collected as well. The full study cohort was made up of about 24 ankylosing spondylitis patients and more than 90 healthy donors. Overall results and qualifications from the work: Blood from ankylosing spondylitis patients appeared to be characterized by a TCR beta motif made up of several highly homologous amino acid variants. According to the report, matched synovial fluid samples from ankylosing spondylitis patients were significantly enriched for the disease-linked clones. A CD8+ phenotype was shown by the disease-linked clones, which were found at relatively low frequencies in peripheral blood. Some motif variants were previously reported in synovial fluid and blood of reactive arthritis patients, suggesting common disease-initiation mechanisms.

Instrument on record: Illumina HiSeq 2500. Quantitative 5'-RACE with molecular barcodes was used to prepare TCR beta libraries. The study's processing was this. To identify disease-linked TCR variants, a new computational method was used, one built on a probabilistic model of VDJ rearrangement. The public reads were reanalyzed by TCRdb: fastp trimming at Q25, MiXCR alignment, in-frame beta chains only. Merged by CDR3 protein, the rows form single entries marked with the most common genes and DNA. The V and J calls follow TCRdb's processing rather than the paper's. In this sample the table shows under 950,000 distinct CDR3 sequences, over 15% of which occur a single time. Of the sample, under 20% falls within the top ten clones. Inclusive of the bounding cysteine and phenylalanine, the CDR3 is 13 residues long. The retained sequence is limited to the CDR3, 39 bases, with the frame set at the first base. The germline V gene gives CDR1 as KGHDR and CDR2 as SFDVKD.

Regarding this clonotype: Its specific antigen is unknown. At one end the junction does not follow the germline gene, possibly because of a read error.

The sequencing input was blood, either unsorted or a sorted T cell fraction (not recorded which). The receptor chain draws on TRBV24-1 and TRBJ2-1; no D gene call is confident. This TCR was recovered from a male donor with ankylosing spondylitis. At the DNA level, the sequence is TGTGCCACCAGTGATTTTCCCGGTACCCAATTGGTCTTC. Its translation is CATSDFPGTQLVF.